These 11 T cell receptor beta chains originate from one sample sequenced in a study of cytomegalovirus exposure and HLA in healthy donors. TCRdb's table, derived via immunoSEQ multiplex PCR, lists solely in-frame clones and lacks some. The sample yields under 250,000 clones, about 90% seen once. Sample: PBMCs. The source of these receptors is a man between 18 and 29 years old in good health and CMV-seropositive.

The rearrangement joins TRBV5-1 to TRBJ2-3; 7 bases fit TRBD1. Losses at the gene ends were 0 bases for V and 1 base for J; bases not matched to a gene: 5. CDR1 SGHRS and CDR2 YFSETQ come from the germline V gene. The CDR3 runs to 16 residues. Here the CDR3 reads CASSLGSQGGTDTQYF. In DNA form, the CDR3 reads TGCGCCAGCAGCTTGGGGTCCCAGGGGGGCACAGATACGCAGTATTTT.

The rearrangement uses TRBV5-4 and TRBJ2-3; TRBD1 matches 12 bases. Unmatched junction bases numbered 3, after V lost 0 bases and J lost 4 bases. The V gene's germline CDR1 is SGHNT and CDR2 YYREEE (reference sequence). This CDR3 has 16 residues. This chain's CDR3 is CASSLEGQGAADTQYF. CDR3 bases: TGTGCCAGCAGCTTGGAGGGACAGGGGGCGGCAGATACGCAGTATTTT.

This chain joins TRBV7-9 and TRBJ1-4; weak D call: TRBD1 (5 bases). The CDR3 is made up of 14 amino acids. Germline CDR1 reads SEHNR; CDR2 reads FQNEAQ (reference sequence). The V end lost 3 bases, the J end lost 7 bases, and 12 bases lay between the germline ends. CDR3 residues: CASSFSGPGEKLFF. CDR3 coding DNA: TGTGCCAGCAGCTTTTCAGGGCCTGGTGAAAAACTGTTTTTT.

This chain links TRBV30 with TRBJ2-5; 10 positions match TRBD2. Germline CDR1 reads GTSNPN; CDR2 reads SVGIG (reference sequence). The junction had 9 bases not matched to a gene; V was cut back by 6 bases and J by 2 bases. This CDR3 comprises 15 residues. The CDR3 spells CACSRKRGGQETQYF. The CDR3 DNA reads as TGTGCCTGCAGCCGGAAGCGGGGGGGGCAAGAGACCCAGTACTTC. Looking up the rest from reference TRBV30 and TRBJ2-5 gives the full variable domain: SQTIHQWPATLVQPVGSPLSLECTVEGTSNPNLYWYRQAAGRGLQLLFYSVGIGQISSEVPQNLSASRPQDRQFILSSKKLLLSDSGFYLCACSRKRGGQETQYFGPGTRLLVL.

The chain couples TRBV29-1 to TRBJ2-3, with TRBD2 matching 8 bases. Germline V CDR1 and CDR2: SQVTM, ANQGSEA. The CDR3 loop spans 15 amino acids. With V trimmed by 5 bases and J by 2 bases, 9 bases remained unmatched. CDR3 amino acids: CSVFTTSGYTDTQYF. The CDR3 nucleotides read TGCAGCGTTTTTACAACTAGCGGATACACAGATACGCAGTATTTT.

The chain carries TRBV11-2 and TRBJ2-7; no definite D call. The CDR3 is 12 residues long. Trimming took off 5 bases at V and 2 bases at J, with 7 bases between the two ends. The V gene's germline CDR1 is SGHAT and CDR2 FQNNGV. The CDR3 DNA sequence: TGTGCCAGCAGCCTCTCCACCTACGAGCAGTACTTC. It specifies CASSLSTYEQYF.

This sequence joins TRBV9 and TRBJ2-7; 14 bases match TRBD2. The CDR3 is made up of 15 amino acids. CDR1 and CDR2 (germline): SGDLS, YYNGEE. J gave up 5 bases and V 4 bases, and 5 bases lay outside the gene matches. The CDR3 sequence: CASSIKGLAGDEQYF. DNA of the CDR3: TGTGCCAGCAGCATAAAGGGACTAGCGGGAGACGAGCAGTACTTC.

This chain uses TRBV2 with TRBJ1-5, with D hard to call. This CDR3 region has 14 residues. Germline V CDR1 and CDR2: SNHLY, FYNNEI. V dropped 4 bases and J dropped 2 bases, with 9 bases sitting between them. This CDR3 reads CASSAGVGNQPQHF. The CDR3 DNA reads as TGTGCCAGCAGTGCTGGGGTTGGCAATCAGCCCCAGCATTTT.

This rearrangement joins TRBV13 to TRBJ2-3; 7 bases fit TRBD1. Unmatched junction bases numbered 9, after V lost 1 base and J lost 2 bases. The CDR3 sequence is 17 residues long. Germline loops: CDR1 PRHDT, CDR2 FYEKMQ (reference sequence). CDR3 amino acids: CASSLEGTDGNTDTQYF. The CDR3 DNA follows: TGTGCCAGCAGCTTAGAGGGGACAGATGGGAACACAGATACGCAGTATTTT.

The chain combines TRBV19 with TRBJ1-2; unclear D gene. CDR3 size: 14 residues. V was pared by 1 base and J by 0 bases, with 6 bases between. Per the germline V gene, CDR1 is LNHDA and CDR2 is SQIVND (reference sequence). The CDR3 DNA reads TGTGCCAGTAGTATAGGCACAGCTAACTATGGCTACACCTTC. This codes for CASSIGTANYGYTF.

CDR3 coding DNA: TGCAGCGTTGTTAACACCGGGGAGCTGTTTTTT. Translation gives CSVVNTGELFF. The chain employs TRBV29-1 and TRBJ2-2; D is unresolved. Trimming cost V 4 bases and J 2 bases, with 2 bases left between them. CDR1 is SQVTM, CDR2 ANQGSEA, per germline. The CDR3 length is 11 residues.